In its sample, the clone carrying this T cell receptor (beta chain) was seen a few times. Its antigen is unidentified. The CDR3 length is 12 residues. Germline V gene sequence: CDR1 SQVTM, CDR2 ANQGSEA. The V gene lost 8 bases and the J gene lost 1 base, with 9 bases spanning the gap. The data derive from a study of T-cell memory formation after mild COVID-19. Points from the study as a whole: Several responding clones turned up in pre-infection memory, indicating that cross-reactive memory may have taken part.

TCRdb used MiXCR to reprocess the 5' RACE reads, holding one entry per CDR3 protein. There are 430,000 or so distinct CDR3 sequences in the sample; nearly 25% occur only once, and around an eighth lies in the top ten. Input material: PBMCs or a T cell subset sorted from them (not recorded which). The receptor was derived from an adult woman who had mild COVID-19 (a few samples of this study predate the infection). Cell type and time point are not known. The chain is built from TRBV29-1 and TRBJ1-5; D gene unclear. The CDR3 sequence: CSSRASNQPQHF. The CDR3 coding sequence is TGCAGCTCCCGGGCAAGCAATCAGCCCCAGCATTTT.